Detailed here is one TCR beta chain. Its cognate antigen is unknown. The DNA is left out, because the CDR3 cannot be placed on it with certainty; the CDR3 is given as TCRdb lists it. The data originate from a study of metastatic and nonmetastatic thyroid tumors. Study-level information: For malignant and benign thyroid patients, tumor or nodule tissue and blood were the sources whose repertoires were compared. Study results and caveats: Reported TCR beta diversity, measured in blood and tumor, was significantly higher for malignant thyroid tumors than for benign nodules.

The CDR3 is 18 residues long, counting both termini. Patients had received no treatment of any kind before thyroid surgery. In the original analysis: Building a distant-metastasis classifier for papillary thyroid cancer drew on CDR3 differences across clinicopathological groups. TCRdb re-called the PCR reads through MiXCR. The V and J calls and clone size are TCRdb's, not the authors'. Of about 43,000 clones in the sample, roughly 3.1% were seen once. The source of this sequence is a female donor with papillary thyroid cancer or a benign thyroid nodule (not recorded which). Some clones in this sample may be carry-over from other donors' samples. V and J are TRBV12-3 or TRBV12-4 and TRBJ2-5; the table's D call of TRBD2 was not tested on the DNA. Sequenced: blood. The chain's CDR3 is CASSIYLCSGGEWGTQYF.